This entry features one T cell receptor (beta chain) sequence. Its antigen specificity is not known. No base qualities exist here, and no much larger clone lies one base off it. The immunoSEQ Assay was used to sequence TCRbeta CDR3 regions. After extraction, genomic DNA underwent amplification by bias-controlled multiplex PCR, followed by high-throughput sequencing. From the authors' description of their analysis: To quantify the absolute abundance of every unique TCRbeta CDR3 region, sequences were collapsed and filtered. T cell fraction was estimated by normalization of TCRbeta template counts to usable DNA, with usable DNA being measured through amplification of reference genes present in all nucleated cells. Repertoire TCRs were annotated as SARS-CoV-2-specific by exact matching of V gene, CDR3 amino acid sequence and J gene to a known reactive TCR set. MIRA supplied the reference SARS-CoV-2 TCR set, which was filtered for enrichment in COVID-19-positive ImmuneCODE repertoires so that public or cross-reactive TCRs were removed. Based on the MIRA antigens, annotated TCRs were further analysed at the level of specific ORF or position within ORF. Depth was the summed frequency of annotated unique rearrangements, while breadth was defined as annotated unique rearrangements over total unique productive rearrangements. Group comparisons of TCR breadth used two-sided Wilcoxon rank-sum tests. Drawn from immuneACCESS, this table holds only the in-frame rearrangements with V and J called that TCRdb kept. Clones are partly lost; checked studies trace under half to an unresolved V gene and leave the rest unexplained. V, J and clone size are those of that table, while D and trimming were read from the DNA. In this sample the table shows about 320,000 clones, just over 85% of which occur a single time. In total, the top ten clones hold around 2% of the sample.

These data are taken from a study of Ad26.COV2.S vaccination and SARS-CoV-2 variants (dated by TCRdb to about 2021). Notes on the research overall: Vaccine-arm donors came from COV1001, a multicentre, randomized, double-blind, placebo-controlled phase I-IIa trial of Ad26.COV2.S in healthy adults. Dosing of Ad26.COV2.S was intramuscular, at either 5x10^10 or 1x10^11 viral particles, delivered as one shot or as two shots spaced 56 days apart. TCRbeta repertoire sequencing was used to assess the specificity and breadth of SARS-CoV-2-reactive T cell receptors after Ad26.COV2.S vaccination. A total of around 32 samples were included in the TCR-sequenced set, comprising roughly 20 Ad26.COV2.S vaccine recipients, 5 placebo recipients and 8 SARS-CoV-2 convalescent individuals. Trial participants were randomized into five groups of five: low-dose or high-dose Ad26.COV2.S given once or twice, or placebo on both occasions. Investigators remained blinded to trial group allocation during experiments and outcome assessment. Results the study describes overall, beyond this receptor: Non-spike TCR breadth was comparable between vaccine and placebo recipients, consistent with the vaccine containing only spike. After vaccination, spike-specific CD8+ and CD4+ T cell responses were reported to show substantial breadth. Higher spike-specific TCR breadth was observed in Ad26.COV2.S recipients than in placebo recipients (P = 0.0014). The authors noted that total T cell responses may have been underestimated by the TCR breadth and depth analyses. The study was not powered to compare responses between vaccine doses or regimens.

The treatment or condition label for this specimen denotes: some 20 received Ad26.COV2.S at low or high dose, single or two shots; 5 received placebo; per-sample allocation not given. For vaccine and placebo recipients, repertoires were sequenced using samples collected on day 63 after the first injection. Cohort 1b enrolled fewer than 30 adults aged 18-55 years at a single site in Boston, USA, between 29 July and 7 August 2020. Ad26.COV2.S consisted of a replication-incompetent adenovirus type 26 vector by which a prefusion-stabilized SARS-CoV-2 spike protein from the original Wuhan strain was expressed. CDR1 and CDR2, per the germline V gene (reference sequence), are GTSNPN and SVGIG. Trimming leaves V shorter by 2 bases and J shorter by 3 bases, with the junction holding 7 bases beyond the gene matches. The CDR3 contains 15 residues, cysteine and phenylalanine counted. Only the CDR3 region is kept as DNA, spanning 45 bases read in frame from base 1.

The TCR sequence derives from a person aged 18-60 years who received the Ad26.COV2.S COVID-19 vaccine or a placebo. The sequence links TRBV30 to TRBJ1-3; TRBD1 agrees with 7 junctional bases. This specimen consisted of peripheral blood, obtained in a trial of Ad26.COV2.S vaccine versus placebo. The nucleotides are TGTGCCTGGAGTTCTCCAGGGGGGTTTGGAAACACCATATATTTT. Translation gives CAWSSPGGFGNTIYF.